This TCR beta chain was identified in a study of blood T cell repertoires in COVID-19. The wider study: Sites in the United States, Italy and Spain provided acute and convalescent COVID-19 samples.

Under the authors' procedure: Estimated nucleated cell counts came from reference gene primer amplification. Assay: immunoSEQ multiplex PCR; the TCRdb copy retains only in-frame clones and omits some. The DNA gave D and trimming, while V, J and clone size come from that table. The table lists around 160,000 clones, more than 70% of them singletons. The CDR3 totals 13 residues. The ends were cut back, 6 bases at V and 0 bases at J, with 6 bases in the middle. Germline V CDR1 and CDR2: MNHEY, SVGEGT. The sequence was collected from a man between 60 and 75 years old with acute or convalescent COVID-19. Material: peripheral blood. V gene TRBV6-2 or TRBV6-3 combines with J gene TRBJ1-5, with D uncertain. The DNA for the CDR3 is TGTGCCAGCAGCCCGTATAGCAATCAGCCCCAGCATTTT. Protein sequence: CASSPYSNQPQHF.